These T cell receptor beta chains were read from a single sample in a study of human T cells and chemical hapten exposure. Each CDR3 protein gets one entry after TCRdb re-called the RACE reads with MiXCR. The sample holds approximately 41,000 distinct CDR3 sequences, over 7.5% seen once. Material: whole blood, obtained in connection with sensitization to the hapten diphenylcyclopropenone (DPC). These receptors originate from a man aged 50 or older with alopecia areata. Some clones in this sample may be carry-over from other donors' samples. The CDR3 runs from the conserved cysteine through the conserved F or W. Fields, in order: D gene, V gene, J gene, clone size, CDR3 protein, CDR3 DNA. D genes are given only for firm matches. The size field is filled for only some rows; it gives once, few, many or a size class.

-	TRBV9	TRBJ2-1	-	CASSAAPHRDTSTFEQFF	TGTGCCAGCAGCGCCGCACCCCACCGGGACACCTCCACTTTTGAGCAGTTCTTC
TRBD1	TRBV5-4	TRBJ2-2	many	CASRLNTGTGGSGELFF	TGTGCCAGCAGACTGAACACCGGGACAGGGGGAAGCGGGGAGCTGTTTTTT
-	TRBV7-9	TRBJ1-4	many	CASSLEQSEKLFF	TGTGCCAGCAGCCTAGAGCAGAGTGAAAAACTGTTTTTT
-	TRBV4-2	TRBJ2-7	-	CASRGQNGGEQYF	TGTGCCAGCAGAGGGCAAAATGGTGGCGAGCAGTACTTC
TRBD1	TRBV7-9	TRBJ2-1	many	CASSLGTVNNEQFF	TGTGCCAGCAGCCTAGGGACAGTCAACAATGAGCAGTTCTTC
-	TRBV10-3	TRBJ1-2	many	CAITSGEGGYTF	TGTGCCATCACCTCAGGGGAAGGCGGCTACACCTTC
TRBD1	TRBV28	TRBJ2-5	many	CASSSYSEGGRETQYF	TGTGCCAGCAGTTCCTACAGTGAAGGGGGCCGGGAGACCCAGTACTTC
-	TRBV4-3	TRBJ1-5	-	CAGSQDRQNNQPQHF	TGCGCCGGCAGCCAAGACCGACAGAACAATCAGCCCCAGCATTTT
-	TRBV25-1	TRBJ2-7	few	CASGSRARGEQYF	TGTGCCAGCGGCTCCAGGGCTCGGGGGGAGCAGTACTTC
-	TRBV7-8	TRBJ2-1	-	CASSHSRNEQFF	TGTGCCAGCAGTCATTCCAGAAATGAGCAGTTCTTC
-	TRBV19	TRBJ1-2	medium-sized	CASSIVGGGYGYTF	TGTGCCAGTAGTATAGTTGGGGGAGGCTATGGCTACACCTTC
-	TRBV28	TRBJ2-5	-	CASSLGQGLLGETQYF	TGTGCCAGCAGTTTAGGGCAGGGGCTCTTGGGAGAGACCCAGTACTTC
-	TRBV10-2	TRBJ2-3	few	CAATVGAGTDTQYF	TGCGCCGCCACGGTTGGGGCTGGCACAGATACGCAGTATTTT
-	TRBV12-3/TRBV12-4	TRBJ2-6	many	CASSQLDRDFSGANVLTF	TGTGCCAGCAGCCAGCTCGACAGGGACTTCTCTGGGGCCAACGTCCTGACTTTC
-	TRBV29-1	TRBJ2-2	many	CSVVRTGELFF	TGCAGCGTTGTTCGGACCGGGGAGCTGTTTTTT
TRBD1	TRBV6-2/TRBV6-3	TRBJ2-7	-	CASSPLADRSLYEQYF	TGTGCCAGCAGTCCCCTTGCGGACAGGAGCCTCTACGAGCAGTACTTC
TRBD2	TRBV12-3/TRBV12-4	TRBJ2-3	many	CASRPGLAGTGGTDTQYF	TGTGCCAGCAGACCGGGACTAGCGGGAACGGGAGGCACAGATACGCAGTATTTT